This T cell receptor (beta chain) originates from a study of T-cell memory formation after mild COVID-19. The V gene end was trimmed by 5 bases and the J gene end by 4 bases; junction bases not matched to a gene: 14. Germline CDR1 SGHNT, CDR2 YENEEA. This CDR3 has 18 amino acids. TCRdb ran MiXCR on the 5' RACE reads and lists one entry per CDR3 protein. Of hundreds of thousands of distinct CDR3 sequences in the sample, 20% to 30% are singletons; the top ten hold around 13%. This clonotype was found a few times. Input material: PBMCs or a T cell subset sorted from them (not recorded which). The receptor comes from an adult woman who had mild COVID-19 (a few samples of this study predate the infection). Cell type and time point are not known. The chain carries TRBV11-3 and TRBJ2-5, with 12 bases fitting TRBD2. The CDR3 loop reads CASSPTSFGLAGLETQYF. The CDR3 DNA reads as TGTGCCAGCAGCCCAACAAGCTTTGGACTAGCGGGATTAGAGACCCAGTACTTC.